This is a list of T cell receptor beta chains from one sample in a study of shared clonotypes between healthy human individuals. The assay was immunoSEQ multiplex PCR, and TCRdb's table has in-frame clones only and misses some. The sample records roughly 2.1 million clones, 90% to 95% being singletons. The sample consisted of naive CD8+ T cells from PBMCs. The source is a man aged 18 to 30 in good health. Some clones in this sample may be carry-over from other donors' samples. Each CDR3 is given with its conserved first and last residue. D genes are given only for firm matches. Clone size is not always given. Where it is, it says once, few, many or a class for expanded clones.

V: TRBV6-6
size: -
D: -
J: TRBJ1-1
DNA: TGTGCCAGCAGTTACTACCCCGAGGGGGGAAGCACTGAAGCTTTCTTT
CDR3: CASSYYPEGGSTEAFF

V: TRBV9
size: -
D: -
J: TRBJ2-7
DNA: TGTGCCAGCAGCGTAGGAGTTGGAAGCTCCTACGAGCAGTACTTC
CDR3: CASSVGVGSSYEQYF

V: TRBV27
size: -
D: TRBD1
J: TRBJ1-1
DNA: TGTGCCAGCAAAGAAGGGACAGGGTGGGGGACTGAAGCTTTCTTT
CDR3: CASKEGTGWGTEAFF

V: TRBV27
size: -
D: TRBD1
J: TRBJ2-5
DNA: TGTGCCAGCAGTCGACACAGGGGGCAAGGAGAAGAGACCCAGTACTTC
CDR3: CASSRHRGQGEETQYF

V: TRBV30
size: -
D: TRBD2
J: TRBJ2-1
DNA: TGTGCCTGGAGCTTAGCGGGGAGCTCCTACAATGAGCAGTTCTTC
CDR3: CAWSLAGSSYNEQFF

V: TRBV7-2
size: once
D: TRBD2
J: TRBJ2-5
DNA: TGTGCCAGCAGCTTAGATCCCAGGCTAGCGGGAGAAGTAGGAGAGACCCAGTACTTC
CDR3: CASSLDPRLAGEVGETQYF

V: TRBV5-6
size: -
D: -
J: TRBJ1-5
DNA: TGTGCCAGCAGCTTGGGGTCGGGCAATCAGCCCCAGCATTTT
CDR3: CASSLGSGNQPQHF

V: TRBV14
size: -
D: -
J: TRBJ2-7
DNA: TGTGCCAGCAGCCAAGCGAACGAGCAGTACTTC
CDR3: CASSQANEQYF

V: TRBV6-1
size: -
D: -
J: TRBJ1-5
DNA: TGTGCCATAGGGGCTAGAGGGAGCAATCAGCCCCAGCATTTT
CDR3: CAIGARGSNQPQHF

V: TRBV7-6
size: -
D: TRBD2
J: TRBJ2-2
DNA: TGTGCCAGCAGCCTTGGGGGACGGACTAGCGGAGGCACCGGGGAGCTGTTTTTT
CDR3: CASSLGGRTSGGTGELFF

V: TRBV27
size: -
D: -
J: TRBJ2-7
DNA: TGTGCCAGCAGTTTAGTTGCGCGTGCCTACGAGCAGTACTTC
CDR3: CASSLVARAYEQYF

V: TRBV5-1
size: -
D: -
J: TRBJ2-7
DNA: TGCGCCAGCAGCTTGGGCGATAGGAGCTCCTACGAGCAGTACTTC
CDR3: CASSLGDRSSYEQYF

V: TRBV7-9
size: -
D: -
J: TRBJ2-5
DNA: TGTGCCAGCAGCGCACCTCCCCCACAAGAGACCCAGTACTTC
CDR3: CASSAPPPQETQYF

V: TRBV23-1
size: -
D: -
J: TRBJ1-1
DNA: TGCGCCAGCAGTCAAAGGACGGGGCTCACTGAAGCTTTCTTT
CDR3: CASSQRTGLTEAFF

V: TRBV29-1
size: -
D: TRBD1
J: TRBJ2-2
DNA: TGCAGCGTTGAACTCCGGGACAGGGGGAACACCGGGGAGCTGTTTTTT
CDR3: CSVELRDRGNTGELFF

V: TRBV5-4
size: -
D: -
J: TRBJ2-2
DNA: TGTGCCAGCAGCAGGAACGACAGGCGGCACACCGGGGAGCTGTTTTTT
CDR3: CASSRNDRRHTGELFF

V: TRBV19
size: -
D: TRBD1
J: TRBJ1-2
DNA: TGTGCCAGTAGTATCCTCCGACAGGGATTTTATGGCTACACCTTC
CDR3: CASSILRQGFYGYTF

V: TRBV19
size: -
D: -
J: TRBJ1-4
DNA: TGTGCCAGCAAAGGACGGACCCAAAATGAAAAACTGTTTTTT
CDR3: CASKGRTQNEKLFF

V: TRBV4-1
size: -
D: -
J: TRBJ1-5
DNA: TGCGCCAGCAGCCGAAAAGGGTATAGCAATCAGCCCCAGCATTTT
CDR3: CASSRKGYSNQPQHF

V: TRBV4-2
size: -
D: TRBD1
J: TRBJ2-3
DNA: TGTGCCAGCAGCCAAGAGACAGGGGGCAGCACAGATACGCAGTATTTT
CDR3: CASSQETGGSTDTQYF

V: TRBV7-9
size: -
D: -
J: TRBJ1-2
DNA: TGTGCCAGCAGCTTAGCGCTAGGGACTGAAAACACCTTC
CDR3: CASSLALGTENTF

V: TRBV7-3
size: -
D: -
J: TRBJ2-4
DNA: TGTGCCAGCAGCTTAGGTGACGGGCGCAAAAACATTCAGTACTTC
CDR3: CASSLGDGRKNIQYF

V: TRBV27
size: -
D: -
J: TRBJ1-2
DNA: TGTGCCAGCAGTTTATTTGGCTACTCAAACTATGGCTACACCTTC
CDR3: CASSLFGYSNYGYTF

V: TRBV27
size: -
D: TRBD2
J: TRBJ2-3
DNA: TGTGCCAGCAGTGCCGTACTAGCGGGAGGGCCGCGTACGCAGTATTTT
CDR3: CASSAVLAGGPRTQYF

V: TRBV27
size: -
D: -
J: TRBJ2-7
DNA: TGTGCCAGCAGTTTAACCAGCCTAAACGAGCAGTACTTC
CDR3: CASSLTSLNEQYF

V: TRBV18
size: -
D: TRBD1
J: TRBJ1-3
DNA: TGTGCCAGCTCACCACCGGCAGGGGGAAGTGGAAACACCATATATTTT
CDR3: CASSPPAGGSGNTIYF

V: TRBV27
size: -
D: -
J: TRBJ1-2
DNA: TGTGCCAGCAGGTTCTTGTCCGGGGGACGACTCCATGGCTACACCTTC
CDR3: CASRFLSGGRLHGYTF